This record concerns one TCR beta chain sequence. The record originates from a study of blood T cell repertoires in COVID-19. Study details: Specimens from acute and convalescent COVID-19 originated in the United States, Italy and Spain. PBMCs, B-cell-depleted T cells, or T cells provided the cDNA or gDNA that made up the material.

The germline gives CDR1 SNHLY, CDR2 FYNNEI. The ends were cut back, 6 bases at V and 2 bases at J, with 5 bases in the middle. The CDR3 is 11 amino acids. Per the original methods: Estimation of nucleated cell counts was performed using reference gene primer amplification. Using immunoSEQ multiplex PCR, the repertoire was profiled, and TCRdb retains in-frame clones only, with some absent. V and J calls plus clone size are reproduced from that table; the DNA served to infer D and trimming. This table has under 150,000 clones, under 85% appearing once. The origin of this receptor is a middle-aged man with active or convalescent COVID-19. Sequencing was performed on peripheral blood. The chain carries TRBV2 and TRBJ2-7, with D uncertain. The CDR3 bases are TGTGCCAGCAGACAGACCTACGAGCAGTACTTC. Its translation is CASRQTYEQYF. The whole variable domain, filled in from reference TRBV2 and TRBJ2-7, reads EPEVTQTPSHQVTQMGQEVILRCVPISNHLYFYWYRQILGQKVEFLVSFYNNEISEKSEIFDDQFSVERPDGSNFTLKIRSTKLEDSAMYFCASRQTYEQYFGPGTRLTVT.